This T cell receptor (beta chain) was captured in a study of low-dose radiotherapy and immunotherapy resistance in tumors. On the study more broadly: Members of Cohort 2 were treated with 1 Gy per fraction every two weeks; their total was 13 Gy over 26 weeks.

Priming of first-strand cDNA relied on TRAV- and TRBV-specific primers (covering alpha and beta chains). Amplification of TCRs used a constant-region primer and V-primer adapter for approximately 19 PCR cycles. The isolated mRNA underwent amplification through in vitro transcription. TCRdb redid the calling of the reads with MiXCR, one entry per CDR3 protein. The sample records around 6,700 distinct CDR3 sequences, 71% being singletons. CDR1 DFQATT and CDR2 SNEGSKA come from the germline V gene (reference sequence). After removal of 4 bases from V and 3 bases from J, the junction contained 5 bases not matched to a gene. This CDR3 has 14 amino acids.

The TCR was taken from a human donor with advanced metastatic prostate, ovarian, gallbladder or colorectal cancer (not recorded which). This table probably holds off-target reads from a library built for another chain. The chain recombines TRBV20-1 with TRBJ2-1; 8 bases match TRBD2. CDR3 coding DNA: TGCAGTGCTAAAAAGACTAGCGACTACAATGAGCAGTTCTTC. Protein: CSAKKTSDYNEQFF.